This entry concerns a single T cell receptor (beta chain). Its antigen is unidentified. The sample comes from a study of T cell repertoires in cytomegalovirus infection. Across the study: Well-studied HLA-B-restricted CMV epitopes were used in the study alongside recently identified HLA-C-restricted ones. It can be stated that public TCR beta signatures indicated CMV infection as well as a matching HLA type. Notes on the study in general: Pooled public TCR beta family frequency picked out CMV carriers with the relevant HLA. Predominance within the ex vivo response was attributable to HLA-C-restricted CMV-specific TCR beta clonotypes.

Using its own MiXCR run on the reads, TCRdb lists one record per CDR3 protein. The sample comprises about a million distinct CDR3 sequences, around 29% of which are singletons, and around 15% rests with the top ten. This CDR3 comprises 16 residues. Trimming took 5 bases from V and 0 from J, leaving 16 bases between them. The germline CDR1 and CDR2 sequences are PRHDT and FYEKMQ (reference sequence). This clonotype was sampled from a human donor in good health (CMV status not recorded). Some clones in this sample may be carry-over from other donors' samples. The chain links TRBV13 to TRBJ2-5, with a weak D call TRBD1 (5 bases). Sequenced here: cultured CD8+ T cells from PBMCs, sampled from culture after CMV antigen stimulation. The CDR3 DNA sequence: TGTGCCAGCAGCCCCCCCGGCAGGGCAGACCAAGAGACCCAGTACTTC. Amino acids: CASSPPGRADQETQYF.